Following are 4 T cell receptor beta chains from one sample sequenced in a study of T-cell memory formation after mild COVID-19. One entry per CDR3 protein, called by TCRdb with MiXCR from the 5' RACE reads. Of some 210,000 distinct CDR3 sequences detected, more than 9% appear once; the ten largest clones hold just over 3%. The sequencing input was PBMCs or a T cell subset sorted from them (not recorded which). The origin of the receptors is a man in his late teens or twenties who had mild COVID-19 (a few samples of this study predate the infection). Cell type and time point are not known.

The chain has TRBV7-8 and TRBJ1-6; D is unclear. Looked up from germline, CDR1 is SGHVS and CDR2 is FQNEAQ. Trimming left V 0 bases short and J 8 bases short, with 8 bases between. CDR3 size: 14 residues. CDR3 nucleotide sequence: TGTGCCAGCAGCTTAGCACAGATAGATTCACCCCTCCACTTT. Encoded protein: CASSLAQIDSPLHF.

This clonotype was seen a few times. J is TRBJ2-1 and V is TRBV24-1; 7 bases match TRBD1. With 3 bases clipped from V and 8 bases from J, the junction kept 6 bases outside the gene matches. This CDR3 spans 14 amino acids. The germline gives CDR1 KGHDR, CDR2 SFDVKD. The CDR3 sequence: CATSDPTGFHEQFF. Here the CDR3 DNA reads TGTGCCACCAGTGATCCGACAGGGTTCCATGAGCAGTTCTTC.

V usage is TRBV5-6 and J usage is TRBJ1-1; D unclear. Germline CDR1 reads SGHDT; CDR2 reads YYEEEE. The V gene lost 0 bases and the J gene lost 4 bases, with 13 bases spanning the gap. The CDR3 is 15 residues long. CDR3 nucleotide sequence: TGTGCCAGCAGCTTGGAGGCAGTGTTCAGCACTGAAGCTTTCTTT. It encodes CASSLEAVFSTEAFF.

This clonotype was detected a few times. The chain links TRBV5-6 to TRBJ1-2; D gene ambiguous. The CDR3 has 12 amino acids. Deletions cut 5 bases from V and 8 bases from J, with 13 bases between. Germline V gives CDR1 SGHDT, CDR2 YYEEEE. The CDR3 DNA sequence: TGTGCCAGCAGTCGGCCTATCTGGGGCTACACCTTC. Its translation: CASSRPIWGYTF.